The 2 T cell receptor beta chains listed next were all sequenced from one sample in a study of chemoradiotherapy in HPV16-positive cancers. Only in-frame clones appear in the TCRdb table, and some are missing; sequencing was by immunoSEQ multiplex PCR. The sample yields 900 to 1,100 clones, about 90% seen once. The sample in question was tumor tissue, obtained from a patient who underwent chemoradiotherapy. The receptors derive from a human donor with HPV-associated anogenital cancer.

This chain links TRBV14 with TRBJ2-5; D is unresolved. CDR3 length equals 14 residues. In germline, CDR1 is SGHDN, CDR2 FVKESK. Deletions cut 2 bases from V and 2 bases from J, with 9 bases between. The CDR3 sequence: CASSQLEGQETQYF. The CDR3 DNA reads as TGTGCCAGCAGCCAACTAGAAGGGCAAGAGACCCAGTACTTC. The entire variable domain, with the rest obtained from reference TRBV14 and TRBJ2-5, is as follows: EAGVTQFPSHSVIEKGQTVTLRCDPISGHDNLYWYRRVMGKEIKFLLHFVKESKQDESGMPNNRFLAERTGGTYSTLKVQPAELEDSGVYFCASSQLEGQETQYFGPGTRLLVL.

In DNA, the CDR3 is TGTGCCAGCAGCTCCAGGACAGGAAGCCACAGCTCCTACGAGCAGTACTTC. Translation: CASSSRTGSHSSYEQYF. The V call is TRBV7-6, the J call TRBJ2-7; TRBD1 aligns across 7 bases. Trimming took 4 bases from V and 0 from J; bases not matched to a gene: 12. The CDR3 covers 17 residues. CDR1 is SGHVS and CDR2 is FNYEAQ in the germline V gene.